This T cell receptor beta chain was observed in a study of T cell repertoires in aging, cancer and after chemotherapy. Study background: Healthy donor repertoires were recorded over several months to years and showed clear clonal overlap.

Peripheral blood genomic DNA, not sorted cells or RNA, was the template. Trimming cost V 0 bases and J 7 bases, with 13 bases left between them. The V gene's germline CDR1 is GTSNPN and CDR2 SVGIG (reference sequence). CDR3 size: 14 residues. A few counts support this clonotype. TRB rearrangements spanning V, D and J were amplified using mixed TRB-A/B primers. Each CDR3 protein is one row after TCRdb ran MiXCR on the multiplex PCR reads. This table holds about 11,000 distinct CDR3 sequences, 25% to 35% found once. This chain connects TRBV30 to TRBJ1-5; D is undetermined. The clonotype comes from a human donor in good health. Material: blood. Here the CDR3 reads CAWSVQAGHQPQHF. The CDR3, as DNA: TGTGCCTGGAGTGTACAAGCAGGCCACCAGCCCCAGCATTTT. Based on the CDR3 plus reference TRBV30 and TRBJ1-5, the full variable domain is SQTIHQWPATLVQPVGSPLSLECTVEGTSNPNLYWYRQAAGRGLQLLFYSVGIGQISSEVPQNLSASRPQDRQFILSSKKLLLSDSGFYLCAWSVQAGHQPQHFGDGTRLSIL.